These T cell receptor beta chains were read from a single sample in a study of blood T cell repertoires in COVID-19. Data came from immunoSEQ multiplex PCR; TCRdb stores just in-frame clones and leaves some out. The top ten clones hold more than 4% of a sample with fewer than 500,000 clones, around 89% of them seen once. The sequenced sample consisted of peripheral blood. The origin of the receptors is a woman in her thirties with acute or convalescent COVID-19. CDR3s include the opening cysteine and the closing phenylalanine or tryptophan. The order of the fields is D gene, clone size, J gene, V gene, CDR3 DNA, CDR3 protein. A D gene is named only where the DNA matches it firmly. Part of the rows lack a size; the others show once, few, many or a class for expanded clones.

.	.	TRBJ2-5	TRBV6-6	TGTGCCAGCAGAGGGGAAGAGACCCAGTACTTC	CASRGEETQYF
TRBD1	.	TRBJ2-1	TRBV2	TGTGCCAGCAGTGGACAGGGACAGAACCACAATGAGCAGTTCTTC	CASSGQGQNHNEQFF
TRBD1	once	TRBJ1-2	TRBV5-6	TGTGCCAGCAGTTTTTGGGACAGCTCTCCCCCCAGCTACACCTTC	CASSFWDSSPPSYTF
TRBD1	once	TRBJ1-2	TRBV28	TGTGCCAGCAGCAACCGATACCTCCGGGACAGGGTATTATATGGCTACACCTTC	CASSNRYLRDRVLYGYTF
TRBD1	.	TRBJ2-3	TRBV30	TGTGCCTGGATCGCCGACAGGGCTAGCACAGATACGCAGTATTTT	CAWIADRASTDTQYF
.	.	TRBJ1-1	TRBV11-2	TGTGCCAGCAGCTTATCTGAGGGCACTGAAGCTTTCTTT	CASSLSEGTEAFF
TRBD2	.	TRBJ2-7	TRBV5-1	TGCGCCAGCAGCCTGCTAGCGGGGGGTCCTCCCGAGCAGTACTTC	CASSLLAGGPPEQYF
TRBD1	.	TRBJ2-1	TRBV7-2	TGTGCCAGCAGCTTAATCTTGGGACAGTACAATGAGCAGTTCTTC	CASSLILGQYNEQFF
TRBD1	.	TRBJ1-1	TRBV6-5	TGTGCCAGCAGTTTAACAGGGGGGGCTGAAGCTTTCTTT	CASSLTGGAEAFF
TRBD1	.	TRBJ1-6	TRBV18	TGTGCCAGCTCACACGGACAGGGGGCTTCTTCACCCCTCCACTTT	CASSHGQGASSPLHF
.	.	TRBJ1-2	TRBV7-8	TGTGCCAGCAGCCGAGGCCCCGCGGGTCGAAGAATTAAAGGCTACACCTTC	CASSRGPAGRRIKGYTF
TRBD2	.	TRBJ2-3	TRBV27	TGTGCCAGCAGGGCCTTTATCGGGACTATCACAGATACGCAGTATTTT	CASRAFIGTITDTQYF
TRBD1	few	TRBJ1-1	TRBV28	TGTGCCAGCAGTTTAGGGTTAAGACAGGGGATAAAAACTGAAGCTTTCTTT	CASSLGLRQGIKTEAFF
.	once	TRBJ1-2	TRBV10-3	TGTGCCATCAGTGAGTCGGGGGGGGATAGCGGCTACACCTTC	CAISESGGDSGYTF
.	.	TRBJ2-1	TRBV2	TGTGCCAGCAAGGAGGATGGCAGTTACAATGAGCAGTTCTTC	CASKEDGSYNEQFF
.	.	TRBJ1-5	TRBV19	TGTGCCAGTACTACCGCTCGGGAGGGGAGCAATCAGCCCCAGCATTTT	CASTTAREGSNQPQHF
TRBD2	.	TRBJ2-2	TRBV28	TGTGCCAGCGGAAGCGGGGGCCCGAACACCGGGGAGCTGTTTTTT	CASGSGGPNTGELFF
.	.	TRBJ2-7	TRBV11-2	TGTGCCAGCAGCTCGATTATGCAGTTCCACGAGCAGTACTTC	CASSSIMQFHEQYF
TRBD1	.	TRBJ1-1	TRBV29-1	TGCAGCGTTACCCCCCAGGGGGGTGGCACTGAAGCTTTCTTT	CSVTPQGGGTEAFF
.	.	TRBJ2-1	TRBV27	TGTGCCAGCAGTTTAGGCAGAAATGAGCAGTTCTTC	CASSLGRNEQFF
.	.	TRBJ2-5	TRBV12-3/TRBV12-4	TGTGCCAGCAGCGGCCCGGGAGAGACCCAGTACTTC	CASSGPGETQYF
.	.	TRBJ2-2	TRBV5-1	TGCGCCAGCAGCTTGGCAGCGAACACCGGGGAGCTGTTTTTT	CASSLAANTGELFF
.	few	TRBJ2-7	TRBV21-1	TGTGCCAGCAGCAGTCTTAGCCCGACCGGGGTCTACGAGCAGTACTTC	CASSSLSPTGVYEQYF
TRBD1	.	TRBJ2-3	TRBV19	TGTGCCAGTAGTTTCGACAGGGGCCCAGATACGCAGTATTTT	CASSFDRGPDTQYF
TRBD1	.	TRBJ1-6	TRBV6-2/TRBV6-3	TGTGCCAGCAGTTACCGGGACAGGGGTAATTCACCCCTCCACTTT	CASSYRDRGNSPLHF
.	once	TRBJ1-6	TRBV11-1	TGTGCCAGCGGCGTGTCCGGGTTGACACCCCTCCACTTT	CASGVSGLTPLHF
TRBD2	.	TRBJ2-2	TRBV2	TGTGCCAGCAGTGAAAAGGGACTAGTATTATATCCCGGGGAGCTGTTTTTT	CASSEKGLVLYPGELFF
.	.	TRBJ2-5	TRBV11-2	TGTGCCAGCAGCTTCTTGGGGAGCCAAGAGACCCAGTACTTC	CASSFLGSQETQYF
.	few	TRBJ1-2	TRBV2	TGTGCCAGCACTCGTCCGCAGGCAGGGGAGGGTAAAATGGATGGCTACACCTTC	CASTRPQAGEGKMDGYTF
.	.	TRBJ1-1	TRBV7-2	TGTGCCAGCAGCTGGGGGGGAAACACTGAAGCTTTCTTT	CASSWGGNTEAFF
TRBD1	.	TRBJ2-3	TRBV10-3	TGTGCCATCAGTGATACCGGGACAGGGTCGCTTGATACGCAGTATTTT	CAISDTGTGSLDTQYF
TRBD1	.	TRBJ2-5	TRBV7-9	TGTGCCAGCAGCTTTGGCACAGGGGGCGAGACCCAGTACTTC	CASSFGTGGETQYF
TRBD2	.	TRBJ2-4	TRBV5-1	TGCGCCAGCAGCACCCTACCCGACGGGAGGGACATTCAGTACTTC	CASSTLPDGRDIQYF
.	.	TRBJ1-4	TRBV4-1	TGCGCCAGCAGCCAAGGCAGGGGTGGGGAAAAACTGTTTTTT	CASSQGRGGEKLFF
TRBD1	.	TRBJ1-2	TRBV7-3	TGTGCCAGCAGCTGGGGACAGGGCGATGGCTACACCTTC	CASSWGQGDGYTF
TRBD1	.	TRBJ1-4	TRBV29-1	TGCAGCGTCCTAGACAGGGGTGACGAAAAACTGTTTTTT	CSVLDRGDEKLFF
TRBD1	.	TRBJ2-2	TRBV5-1	TGCGCCAGCAGCCTGATGACAGGGGATACCGGGGAGCTGTTTTTT	CASSLMTGDTGELFF
.	.	TRBJ2-7	TRBV6-5	TGTGCCAGCAGACCCCTCGGTGACACCTACGAGCAGTACTTC	CASRPLGDTYEQYF
TRBD1	.	TRBJ1-1	TRBV6-2/TRBV6-3	TGTGCCAGCAGTTTGGGGACAGGGACTGAAGCTTTCTTT	CASSLGTGTEAFF
.	once	TRBJ2-1	TRBV30	TGTGCCTGGAGTGTACAGATTCGTAGACAGAGGACCAATGAGCAGTTCTTC	CAWSVQIRRQRTNEQFF
.	.	TRBJ1-1	TRBV5-4	TGTGCCAGCAGCTTGTCCCCGGAGATGAACACTGAAGCTTTCTTT	CASSLSPEMNTEAFF
.	.	TRBJ2-3	TRBV11-2	TGTGCCAGCAGCCCCGGGGTGGTTTGGAGCACAGATACGCAGTATTTT	CASSPGVVWSTDTQYF
TRBD1	.	TRBJ2-3	TRBV7-6	TGTGCCAGCAGCACGACAGGGCCAGATACGCAGTATTTT	CASSTTGPDTQYF
TRBD1	.	TRBJ2-1	TRBV2	TGTGCCAGCAGTGGTCAGCAGGGGGCGGTCAATGAGCAGTTCTTC	CASSGQQGAVNEQFF
.	few	TRBJ2-3	TRBV6-1	TGTGCCAGCAGTGATCCCTTAACAGATACGCAGTATTTT	CASSDPLTDTQYF
TRBD2	.	TRBJ2-1	TRBV3-1/TRBV3-2	TGTGCCAGCAGCCAAGTTAGCGGGGGAACTTACAATGAGCAGTTCTTC	CASSQVSGGTYNEQFF
TRBD1	.	TRBJ1-5	TRBV4-2	TGTGCCAGCAGCCAGGAAGGACAGGGGGCGACCTTTTGGCCCCAGCATTTT	CASSQEGQGATFWPQHF